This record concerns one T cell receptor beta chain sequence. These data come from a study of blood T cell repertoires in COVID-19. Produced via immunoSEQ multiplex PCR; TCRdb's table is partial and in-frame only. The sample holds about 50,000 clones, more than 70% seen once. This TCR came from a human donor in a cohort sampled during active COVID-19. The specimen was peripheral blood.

The CDR3 DNA reads as TGCGCCAGCAGCCAAGTTATCGGGGGGTCAGATACGCAGTATTTT. Residues: CASSQVIGGSDTQYF. The genes are TRBV4-3 and TRBJ2-3, with TRBD2 matching 7 bases. The ends lost 1 base at V and 4 bases at J; junction bases unmatched: 5. Germline lookup yields CDR1 LGHNA and CDR2 YSLEER. CDR3 length equals 15 residues.